Following are 8 T cell receptor beta chains from one sample sequenced in a study of blood T cells in healthy people across ages. A second PCR, run for about 7 to 11 cycles, used a sample-barcoded 5' primer plus a J-beta primer mix. TCRdb reprocessed the 5' RACE reads via MiXCR and lists one record per CDR3 protein. Of 800,000 to 900,000 distinct CDR3 sequences in the sample, approximately 59% were seen once. The sequenced sample consisted of blood. Receptors originate from a man younger than 40 in good health.

This clonotype was observed a handful of times. A much larger clonotype is one base distant, so this may be a read error. J is TRBJ2-7 and V is TRBV7-2; D gene ambiguous. CDR1 is SGHTA and CDR2 is FQGNSA in the germline V gene. The CDR3 extends over 13 amino acids. V was clipped by 0 bases and J by 6 bases, with 9 bases between them. Here the CDR3 reads CASSLAPPAEQYF. The CDR3 bases are TGTGCCAGCAGCTTAGCCCCCCCTGCCGAGCAGTACTTC. The complete variable domain, with remaining parts taken from reference TRBV7-2 and TRBJ2-7, reads GAGVSQSPSNKVTEKGKDVELRCDPISGHTALYWYRQSLGQGLEFLIYFQGNSAPDKSGLPSDRFSAERTGGSVSTLTIQRTQQEDSAVYLCASSLAPPAEQYFGPGTRLTVT.

The chain uses TRBV4-2 and TRBJ2-3; 7 positions agree with TRBD2. V was clipped by 4 bases and J by 0 bases; unmatched bases: 10. Germline V gene data show CDR1 as LGHNA and CDR2 as YNFKEQ. The CDR3 covers 17 residues. CDR3 nucleotides: TGTGCCAGCAGCCCCGGCGGCGGGGGAACTAGCACAGATACGCAGTATTTT. It encodes CASSPGGGGTSTDTQYF.

Worth noting for this clonotype: An end of the junction does not agree with germline; a read error may underlie this. This rearrangement joins TRBV15 to TRBJ2-1; 8 bases align to TRBD2. The CDR3 has 14 residues. Per the germline V gene, CDR1 is LNHNV and CDR2 is YYDKDF (reference sequence). The CDR3 DNA sequence: TGTACCACCAGCAGAGCTGGGACTAGCAATGAGCAGTTCTTC. Protein: CTTSRAGTSNEQFF.

The rearrangement uses TRBV20-1 and TRBJ2-7; 13 bases line up with TRBD2. The germline V gene has CDR1 DFQATT and CDR2 SNEGSKA (reference sequence). J lost 0 bases, V lost 3 bases, and 11 bases had no gene match. The CDR3 consists of 18 residues. The CDR3 spells CSARLELAGGLSSYEQYF. CDR3 bases: TGCAGTGCTAGGTTGGAACTAGCGGGGGGGCTCAGCTCCTACGAGCAGTACTTC.

This chain connects TRBV7-2 to TRBJ2-7; 9 positions match TRBD2. The germline V gene encodes CDR1 SGHTA and CDR2 FQGNSA. The J segment lost 3 bases and the V segment lost 5 bases, leaving 5 bases of the junction unmatched. The CDR3 has 14 residues. The CDR3 reads CASSPGLAFYEQYF. CDR3 bases: TGTGCCAGCAGCCCGGGACTAGCTTTCTACGAGCAGTACTTC. The variable domain in full, completed from reference TRBV7-2 and TRBJ2-7, reads GAGVSQSPSNKVTEKGKDVELRCDPISGHTALYWYRQSLGQGLEFLIYFQGNSAPDKSGLPSDRFSAERTGGSVSTLTIQRTQQEDSAVYLCASSPGLAFYEQYFGPGTRLTVT.

This clonotype was detected a few times. CDR3 loop: CSAERGRENEQFF. The CDR3 DNA is TGCAGTGCCGAGCGGGGGAGGGAGAATGAGCAGTTCTTC. V usage is TRBV20-1 and J usage is TRBJ2-1; 8 positions match TRBD2. Losses at the gene ends were 6 bases for V and 7 bases for J; bases not matched to a gene: 8. The germline V gene has CDR1 DFQATT and CDR2 SNEGSKA (reference sequence). This CDR3 has 13 residues.

This clonotype occurred many times. The chain joins TRBV5-1 to TRBJ2-7; D remains unclear. CDR3 size: 15 residues. The V and J ends lost 0 bases and 2 bases respectively, with 12 bases between them. The germline V gene encodes CDR1 SGHRS and CDR2 YFSETQ. CDR3 region: CASSLVAGTTYEQYF. The CDR3 DNA reads as TGCGCCAGCAGCTTGGTGGCTGGAACCACCTACGAGCAGTACTTC. The full variable domain, in which reference TRBV5-1 and TRBJ2-7 provide the parts outside the CDR3, is KAGVTQTPRYLIKTRGQQVTLSCSPISGHRSVSWYQQTPGQGLQFLFEYFSETQRNKGNFPGRFSGRQFSNSRSEMNVSTLELGDSALYLCASSLVAGTTYEQYFGPGTRLTVT.

V gene TRBV6-5 combines with J gene TRBJ2-1; D is unclear. Germline V gives CDR1 MNHEY, CDR2 SVGAGI. CDR3 length equals 13 residues. V was shortened by 4 bases and J by 9 bases, with 13 bases between the two germline ends. In nucleotides, the CDR3 is TGTGCCAGCAGTTCCCGGTTAGCCGGTGAGCAGTTCTTC. Encoded protein: CASSSRLAGEQFF.